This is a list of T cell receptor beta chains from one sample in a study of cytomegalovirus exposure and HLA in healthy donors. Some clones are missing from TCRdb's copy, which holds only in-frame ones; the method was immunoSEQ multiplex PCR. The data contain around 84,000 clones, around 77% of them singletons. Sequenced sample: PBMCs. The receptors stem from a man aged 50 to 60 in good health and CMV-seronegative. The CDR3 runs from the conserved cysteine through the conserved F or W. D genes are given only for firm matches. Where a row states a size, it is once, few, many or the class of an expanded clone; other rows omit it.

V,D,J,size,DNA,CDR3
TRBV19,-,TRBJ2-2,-,TGTGCCAGTAGGGACGAAGGGGTATCTCAGTCCGGGGAGCTGTTTTTT,CASRDEGVSQSGELFF
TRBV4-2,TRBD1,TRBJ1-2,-,TGTGCCAGCTCGGGAGGGGGCTTTGGTGGCTACACCTTC,CASSGGGFGGYTF
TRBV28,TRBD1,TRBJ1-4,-,TGTGCCAGCAGTTTGACAGGGGGCATGTCTAATGAAAAACTGTTTTTT,CASSLTGGMSNEKLFF
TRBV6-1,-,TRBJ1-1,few,TGTGCCAGCAGTTGGACAGCTGAAGCTTTCTTT,CASSWTAEAFF
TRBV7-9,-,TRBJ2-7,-,TGTTCCAGCAGCCGAGGGACACTTTACGAGCAGTACTTC,CSSSRGTLYEQYF
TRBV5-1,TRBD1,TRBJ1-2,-,TGCGCCAGCAGCTCGGACAGGGGTGCTGGCTACACCTTC,CASSSDRGAGYTF
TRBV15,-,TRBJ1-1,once,TGTGCCACTACTACAGGGTATGATAGACCTGAAGCTTTCTTT,CATTTGYDRPEAFF
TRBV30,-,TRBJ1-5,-,TGTGCCTGGAGTGTCGGGGGGCCCAATCAGCCCCAGCATTTT,CAWSVGGPNQPQHF
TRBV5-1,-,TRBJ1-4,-,TGCGCCAGCAGCTTGGCCGTTGGGGGCCGGGGTGAAAAACTGTTTTTT,CASSLAVGGRGEKLFF
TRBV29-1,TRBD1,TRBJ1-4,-,TGCAGCGTTGGTTGGCAGGGGGGTGAAAAACTGTTTTTT,CSVGWQGGEKLFF
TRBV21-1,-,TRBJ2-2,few,TGTGCCAGCAGCAGACAGGGCACCGGGGAGCTGTTTTTT,CASSRQGTGELFF
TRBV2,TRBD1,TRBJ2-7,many,TGTGCCAGCAGCGGACAGGGGACCTACGAGCAGTACTTC,CASSGQGTYEQYF
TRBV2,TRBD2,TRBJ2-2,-,TGTGCCAGCGGTTTAGCGGGGTTGAACACCGGGGAGCTGTTTTTT,CASGLAGLNTGELFF
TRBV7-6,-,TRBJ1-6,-,TGTGCCAGCAGCTTATATACTAGCTCCTATAATTCACCCCTCCACTTT,CASSLYTSSYNSPLHF
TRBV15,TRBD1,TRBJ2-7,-,TGTGCCACCAGCAGAGATTGGGGGACAGACTCCTACGAGCAGTACTTC,CATSRDWGTDSYEQYF
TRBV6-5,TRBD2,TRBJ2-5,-,TGTGCCAGCAGTACGACTAGCTTCTGGGGGACCCAGTACTTC,CASSTTSFWGTQYF
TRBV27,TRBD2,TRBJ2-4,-,TGTGCCAGCAGTCCTAGCGGGGTAAGGTCCAAAAACATTCAGTACTTC,CASSPSGVRSKNIQYF
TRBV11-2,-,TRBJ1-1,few,TGTGCCAGCAGCTTAGTTCGGGGGGGTTCCACTGAAGCTTTCTTT,CASSLVRGGSTEAFF
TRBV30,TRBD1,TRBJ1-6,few,TGTGCCTGGGGGACAGGGTACAATTCACCCCTCCACTTT,CAWGTGYNSPLHF
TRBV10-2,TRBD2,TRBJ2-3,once,TGCGCCAGCAGTGATCTGCGGGGGGCTTCTCGGTCTAGCACAGATACGCAGTATTTT,CASSDLRGASRSSTDTQYF
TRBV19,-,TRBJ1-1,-,TGTGCCAGTAGTATCACCGGGAACACTGAAGCTTTCTTT,CASSITGNTEAFF
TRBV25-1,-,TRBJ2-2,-,TGTGCCAGCAGTGAATATGGTTGGGGCTCCGGGGAGCTGTTTTTT,CASSEYGWGSGELFF